The 27 T cell receptor beta chains below come from one sample, sequenced in a study of preoperative IRX-2 immunotherapy in early breast cancer. The assay was immunoSEQ multiplex PCR, and TCRdb's table has in-frame clones only and misses some. The sample includes over 35,000 clones, around 96% of them seen just once. Treatment in this sample: preoperative locoregional IRX-2 cytokine immunotherapy. The sample was tumor tissue, taken after IRX-2 immunotherapy. The receptors come from a human donor with breast cancer.

The chain carries TRBV28 and TRBJ2-1, with 8 bases matching TRBD2. This CDR3 has 16 amino acids. The V gene's germline CDR1 is MDHEN and CDR2 SYDVKM. V was clipped by 7 bases and J by 6 bases; unmatched bases: 14. CDR3 nucleotides: TGTGCCAGCAAAGCCCTCCGTGGTAGCGGGACCAATGAGCAGTTCTTC. Protein product: CASKALRGSGTNEQFF.

The V and J genes are TRBV23-1 and TRBJ1-5; no definite D call. TRBV23-1 is an ORF for which the function is uncertain. CDR3 length: 15 amino acids. Trimming stripped 4 bases from V and 0 bases from J, with 10 bases between. The DNA for the CDR3 is TGCGCCAGCAGTCTTCGGGCCTGTAGCAATCAGCCCCAGCATTTT. Its translation: CASSLRACSNQPQHF.

The genes are TRBV21-1 and TRBJ1-4; the table calls TRBD1, which could not be checked here. TRBV21-1 is labeled a pseudogene. The CDR3 sequence is 8 residues long. This chain's CDR3 is CASIKDTF. For the CDR3, the DNA is TGTGCCAGCATTAAGGACACTTTT.

V is TRBV11-3 and J is TRBJ2-2, with 11 bases lining up with TRBD2. Germline V lookup: CDR1 SGHNT, CDR2 YENEEA. V shed 5 bases and J 3 bases; nucleotides not matched to a gene: 8. This CDR3 is 17 amino acids long. The CDR3 loop reads CASSREGTSGHTGELFF. The CDR3 DNA sequence: TGTGCCAGCAGCCGCGAGGGGACTAGCGGACACACCGGGGAGCTGTTTTTT.

V gene TRBV28 combines with J gene TRBJ2-1; the D is unclear. Germline V CDR1 and CDR2: MDHEN, SYDVKM. The CDR3 contains 13 residues. The V gene lost 9 bases and the J gene lost 0 bases, with 9 bases spanning the gap. The CDR3 loop is CASKVSSYNEQFF. The CDR3 DNA is TGTGCCAGTAAGGTTAGCTCCTACAATGAGCAGTTCTTC.

The table lists this clone with a count of one. The chain recombines TRBV5-1 with TRBJ1-3; tentatively, D is TRBD1 (6 bases). The CDR3 spans 17 residues. Trimming left V 4 bases short and J 4 bases short, with 21 bases between. Germline CDR1 SGHRS, CDR2 YFSETQ. This CDR3 is CASSPQQGGSSGNTIYF. CDR3 in DNA: TGCGCCAGCAGCCCCCAACAGGGTGGTAGTAGCGGAAACACCATATATTTT. Combining the CDR3 with reference TRBV5-1 and TRBJ1-3 gives the whole variable domain KAGVTQTPRYLIKTRGQQVTLSCSPISGHRSVSWYQQTPGQGLQFLFEYFSETQRNKGNFPGRFSGRQFSNSRSEMNVSTLELGDSALYLCASSPQQGGSSGNTIYFGEGSWLTVV.

The chain uses TRBV7-3 and TRBJ2-7; D may match TRBD1 or TRBD2 (6 bases each). V dropped 5 bases and J dropped 1 base, with 12 bases sitting between them. From germline, CDR1 is SGHTA and CDR2 FQGTGA. The CDR3 extends over 14 amino acids. The CDR3 region has the DNA TGTGCCAGCAGCCCGGGGGCGGAATCCTACGAGCAGTACTTC. This codes for CASSPGAESYEQYF.

The genes are TRBV27 and TRBJ2-2; D ambiguous. CDR3 size: 12 residues. V dropped 3 bases and J dropped 7 bases, with 6 bases sitting between them. CDR1 MNHEY and CDR2 SMNVEV come from the germline V gene (reference sequence). CDR3 DNA: TGTGCCAGCAGTTTGAGCGTCGGGGAGCTGTTTTTT. Its translation: CASSLSVGELFF.

V gene TRBV28 combines with J gene TRBJ1-5; TRBD1 matches at 7 bases. The CDR3 runs 16 residues. CDR1 and CDR2 from the germline V gene are MDHEN and SYDVKM. V dropped 2 bases and J dropped 6; count of bases not matched to a gene: 10. CDR3 sequence (DNA): TGTGCCAGCAGTTTAGAGGGGGTCAGGGGGGTTCAGCCCCAGCATTTT. Its translation: CASSLEGVRGVQPQHF.

This chain links TRBV6-5 with TRBJ2-1; either TRBD1 or TRBD2 may fit D (6 bases each). CDR3 length: 11 residues. The V gene's germline CDR1 is MNHEY and CDR2 SVGAGI. The V gene lost 7 bases and the J gene lost 13 bases, with 14 bases spanning the gap. In DNA, the CDR3 is TGTGCCAGCAACGAGGGGGACTCCCAGTTCTTC. It translates to CASNEGDSQFF.

The chain recombines TRBV28 with TRBJ1-2, with a tentative D call TRBD1 (6 bases). The length of the CDR3 is 14 residues. Germline CDR1 and CDR2: MDHEN and SYDVKM. The V end was cut by 5 bases, the J end by 2 bases, with 12 bases between. CDR3 protein: CASSVQGGNYGYTF. CDR3 nucleotides: TGTGCCAGCAGTGTACAGGGCGGGAACTATGGCTACACCTTC.

The chain recombines TRBV5-1 with TRBJ1-4; D may be TRBD1 (6 bases). This CDR3 has 14 amino acids. The germline CDR1 and CDR2 sequences are SGHRS and YFSETQ. Trimming shortened V by 1 base and J by 5 bases, and 9 bases separated the two germline ends. CDR3 DNA: TGCGCCAGCAGCTTGCGCGGGGGCAATGAAAAACTGTTTTTT. Its protein is CASSLRGGNEKLFF.

Details on this clone: One end of the junction does not line up with germline, which may come from a read error. The V call is TRBV11-1, the J call TRBJ2-7; D not resolved. CDR1 is SGHAT, CDR2 FQDESV, per germline (reference sequence). The CDR3 consists of 14 residues. CDR3 DNA: TGTGCCAGCAGCTCGTACACAGCCCCATCCGAGCAGCACTTC. Translating it yields CASSSYTAPSEQHF.

This chain uses TRBV9 with TRBJ2-5; D gene ambiguous. V lost 3 bases and J lost 4, with 13 bases in between. The germline V gene has CDR1 SGDLS and CDR2 YYNGEE. The CDR3 has 14 amino acids. The CDR3 here is CASSGRRSAETQYF. The CDR3 DNA sequence: TGTGCCAGCAGCGGACGACGCTCGGCAGAGACCCAGTACTTC.

This clone was seen only once. The gene calls are TRBV19 and TRBJ2-7, with D possibly TRBD1 on 5 matching bases. V was pared by 10 bases and J by 0 bases, with 13 bases between. Germline V gives CDR1 LNHDA, CDR2 SQIVND (reference sequence). CDR3 length: 13 amino acids. The CDR3 nucleotides read TGTGCCACCAAATCGGACAACTCCTACGAGCAGTACTTC. Translating it yields CATKSDNSYEQYF.

This chain links TRBV5-6 with TRBJ2-5; the D gene could be TRBD1 or TRBD2 (5 bases each). Trimming stripped 3 bases from V and 1 base from J, with 7 bases between. CDR1 and CDR2 (germline): SGHDT, YYEEEE. This CDR3 contains 13 residues. CDR3 region: CASSWGTQETQYF. In nucleotides, the CDR3 is TGTGCCAGCAGCTGGGGGACCCAAGAGACCCAGTACTTC.

The V call is TRBV28, the J call TRBJ2-7; D unclear. Germline V gene sequence: CDR1 MDHEN, CDR2 SYDVKM. Trimming left V 2 bases short and J 0 bases short, with 14 bases between. The CDR3 has 16 residues. The CDR3 nucleotides are TGTGCCAGCAGTTTAGGGGTATATCACATCTCCTACGAGCAGTACTTC. Its protein is CASSLGVYHISYEQYF.

The sample holds one count of this clone. The J gene is TRBJ2-7, the V gene TRBV27; perhaps TRBD2 as D (5 bases). Germline V CDR1 and CDR2: MNHEY, SMNVEV (reference sequence). The V end lost 3 bases, the J end lost 2 bases, and 11 bases lay between the germline ends. The CDR3 has 14 amino acids. CDR3: CASSFRTSTYEQYF. In DNA form, the CDR3 reads TGTGCCAGCAGTTTCCGGACTTCGACCTACGAGCAGTACTTC.

The V call is TRBV6-1, the J call TRBJ2-4; TRBD1 matches at 8 bases. Germline V lookup: CDR1 MNHNS, CDR2 SASEGT. This CDR3 contains 13 residues. J was trimmed by 8 bases and V by 6 bases; bases with no gene match: 6. The CDR3: CASSPDRDDIQYF. CDR3 coding DNA: TGTGCCAGCAGCCCGGACAGGGATGACATTCAGTACTTC.

The V call is TRBV7-8, the J call TRBJ1-1, with D maybe TRBD1 (5 bases). The CDR3 length is 14 residues. Between the trimmed V and J ends, which lost 5 bases and 5 bases, there was a span of 15 bases. CDR1 and CDR2 (germline): SGHVS, FQNEAQ. In DNA, the CDR3 is TGTGCCAGCAGCCCCGGAGGGGTATATACTGAAGCTTTCTTT. It specifies CASSPGGVYTEAFF.

This chain links TRBV5-5 with TRBJ2-3, with D unclear. The V gene's germline CDR1 is SGHKS and CDR2 YYEKEE (reference sequence). V was clipped by 0 bases and J by 2 bases, with 7 bases between them. This CDR3 has 14 residues. Here the CDR3 DNA reads TGTGCCAGCAGCTTGGTCACTTCCACAGATACGCAGTATTTT. This gives the protein CASSLVTSTDTQYF.

The V gene is TRBV7-2, the J gene TRBJ1-2; D gene unclear. The CDR3 runs to 14 residues. The ends were cut back, 7 bases at V and 4 bases at J, with 16 bases in the middle. Germline loops: CDR1 SGHTA, CDR2 FQGNSA. The CDR3 region has the DNA TGTGCCAGCACCTCCGGTTGGGATATCTATGGCTACACCTTC. Translation: CASTSGWDIYGYTF.

The chain joins TRBV2 to TRBJ1-2, with D unclear. CDR1 and CDR2 (germline): SNHLY, FYNNEI. This CDR3 is 13 amino acids long. The V gene lost 1 base and the J gene lost 8 bases, with 11 bases spanning the gap. CDR3 sequence: CASSEERVKGYTF. The CDR3, as DNA: TGTGCCAGCAGTGAAGAAAGGGTGAAAGGCTACACCTTC.

This clone was observed once. The J gene is TRBJ2-7, the V gene TRBV4-3; no reliable D call. V shed 1 base and J shed 1 base, with 14 bases lying between them. The germline gives CDR1 LGHNA, CDR2 YSLEER. The CDR3 is made up of 16 amino acids. CDR3 amino acids: CASSQVKSAPSYEQYF. CDR3 DNA sequence: TGCGCCAGCAGCCAAGTGAAGTCAGCACCATCCTACGAGCAGTACTTC.

The genes are TRBV19 and TRBJ1-1; possibly TRBD1 for D (5 bases). CDR3 length: 11 residues. Looked up from germline, CDR1 is LNHDA and CDR2 is SQIVND (reference sequence). V lost 6 bases and J 11 bases, leaving 13 bases between the germline ends. CDR3 sequence reads: CASRWDLRAFF. The CDR3 coding sequence is TGTGCCAGTAGGTGGGACCTGAGGGCTTTCTTT. Combining the CDR3 with reference TRBV19 and TRBJ1-1 gives the whole variable domain DGGITQSPKYLFRKEGQNVTLSCEQNLNHDAMYWYRQDPGQGLRLIYYSQIVNDFQKGDIAEGYSVSREKKESFPLTVTSAQKNPTAFYLCASRWDLRAFFGQGTRLTVV.

The chain has TRBV28 and TRBJ2-3; TRBD2 agrees at 7 bases. The length of the CDR3 is 15 residues. CDR1 is MDHEN and CDR2 is SYDVKM in the germline V gene. The J segment lost 6 bases and the V segment lost 5 bases, leaving 11 bases of the junction unmatched. In DNA form, the CDR3 reads TGTGCCAGCAGTATCCCGGGACTAAACTCGGATACGCAGTATTTT. It codes for CASSIPGLNSDTQYF.

The rearrangement joins TRBV6-1 to TRBJ1-3; a possible D gene is TRBD1 (6 bases). The V and J ends lost 10 bases and 6 bases respectively, with 22 bases between them. This CDR3 is 15 amino acids long. Per the germline V gene, CDR1 is MNHNS and CDR2 is SASEGT. The CDR3 region has the DNA TGTGCCAACCTATCAGACAGGTCCTCTTTAAACACCATATATTTT. Translating it yields CANLSDRSSLNTIYF.